This T cell receptor beta chain originates from a study of blood T cell repertoires in COVID-19. Assay used: immunoSEQ multiplex PCR; TCRdb lists only in-frame clones, some missing. The sample yields some 260,000 clones, 88% seen once. The CDR3 totals 15 residues. The germline gives CDR1 SGHNT, CDR2 YYREEE (reference sequence). V gave up 4 bases and J gave up 4 bases; unmatched junction bases: 6. This chain joins TRBV5-4 and TRBJ1-1; the match to TRBD1 covers 11 bases. What was sequenced was peripheral blood. This TCR was recovered from a middle-aged woman who had recovered from COVID-19. In nucleotides, the CDR3 is TGTGCCAGCAGCCCCCGGGACAGGGGGGGCACTGAAGCTTTCTTT. Amino acids: CASSPRDRGGTEAFF. The variable domain in full, completed from reference TRBV5-4 and TRBJ1-1, reads ETGVTQSPTHLIKTRGQQVTLRCSSQSGHNTVSWYQQALGQGPQFIFQYYREEENGRGNFPPRFSGLQFPNYSSELNVNALELDDSALYLCASSPRDRGGTEAFFGQGTRLTVV.